This section outlines one T cell receptor (beta chain) sequence together with its context. The antigen is unknown. This entry belongs to a study of T cell repertoires in cytomegalovirus infection. The wider study: A matching HLA type, together with CMV infection, was signaled by public TCR beta signatures. The study's findings and limits: Summed frequency of shared TCR beta families picked out CMV carriers who also had the relevant HLA. Ex vivo responses were dominated by HLA-C-restricted CMV-specific TCR beta clonotypes.

TCRdb called the reads again in MiXCR, with one record for every CDR3 protein. The repertoire holds over 40,000 distinct CDR3 sequences, with roughly 19% as singletons. The trim removed 2 bases at V and 2 bases at J, leaving 9 bases unmatched. In germline, CDR1 is MNHEY, CDR2 SVGEGT. This CDR3 is built from 17 residues. The chain has TRBV6-2 or TRBV6-3 and TRBJ2-3; 8 bases match TRBD2. This sequence was found in a human donor in good health (CMV status not recorded). Some clones in this sample may be carry-over from other donors' samples. Sample: CD8+ T cells from cultured PBMCs, taken from culture after CMV antigen stimulation. The CDR3 DNA sequence: TGTGCCAGCAGTTACAGGTCTAGCGGGTCCTACACAGATACGCAGTATTTT. The encoded protein is CASSYRSSGSYTDTQYF.